Following are 5 T cell receptor beta chains from one sample sequenced in a study of blood T cells in healthy people across ages. Primers used in a second PCR of roughly 6 to 11 cycles were a sample-barcoded 5' primer and a J-beta primer mix. TCRdb passed the 5' RACE reads through MiXCR, listing each CDR3 protein once. The sample shows 800,000 to 950,000 distinct CDR3 sequences, roughly 40% of them seen only once. The sample taken for sequencing was blood. The receptors stem from a man between 18 and 29 years old in good health.

About this clonotype: This may arise from a read error, as a much more abundant clone is one base away. This chain joins TRBV15 and TRBJ2-7; 8 bases line up with TRBD1. This CDR3 has 13 amino acids. Germline loops: CDR1 LNHNV, CDR2 YYDKDF (reference sequence). CDR3 bases: TGTACCACAGGACAGGGAAATTTTTACGAGCAGTACTTC. It yields the protein CTTGQGNFYEQYF. Combining the CDR3 with reference TRBV15 and TRBJ2-7 gives the whole variable domain DAMVIQNPRYQVTQFGKPVTLSCSQTLNHNVMYWYQQKSSQAPKLLFHYYDKDFNNEADTPDNFQSRRPNTSFCFLDIRSPGLGDTAMYLCTTGQGNFYEQYFGPGTRLTVT.

A word on this clonotype: One junction end does not reproduce the germline sequence, and a read error may be involved. The rearrangement links TRBV4-2 to TRBJ2-1, with D unclear. CDR3 length: 13 amino acids. Germline CDR1 is LGHNA and CDR2 is YNFKEQ. CDR3 sequence: CAGSQEPYNEQFF. The CDR3 bases are TGTGCCGGCAGCCAAGAACCTTACAATGAGCAGTTCTTC.

Comments on this clonotype: This may arise from a read error, as a much more abundant clone is one base away. The CDR3 reads CASSLMGSEETQYF. CDR3 DNA sequence: TGTGCCAGCAGTTTAATGGGTAGCGAAGAGACCCAGTACTTC. The V and J genes are TRBV12-3 or TRBV12-4 and TRBJ2-5; TRBD2 might be the D (5 bases). V shed 2 bases and J shed 3 bases, with 10 bases lying between them. This CDR3 spans 14 amino acids.

J is TRBJ2-4 and V is TRBV5-1; maybe TRBD1 (6 bases). Trimming cost V 4 bases and J 13 bases, with 15 bases left between them. The CDR3 is 12 amino acids. Germline CDR1 SGHRS, CDR2 YFSETQ. DNA of the CDR3: TGCGCCAGCAGCATGGACAGAGGGGAGCAGTACTTC. This gives the protein CASSMDRGEQYF.

Concerning this clonotype: Without the conserved terminal phenylalanine or tryptophan, this CDR3 likely stems from a read error. The chain couples TRBV27 to TRBJ1-2; D is undetermined. The CDR3 loop spans 16 amino acids. V gave up 8 bases and J gave up 0 bases, with 19 bases separating them. Germline CDR1 and CDR2: MNHEY and SMNVEV (reference sequence). This CDR3 reads CASSLGGQLANYGYTS. The CDR3 DNA reads as TGTGCCAGCTCCCTGGGCGGGCAACTCGCTAACTATGGCTACACCTCC.